Following are 26 T cell receptor beta chains from one sample sequenced in a study of blood T cell repertoires in COVID-19. This table comes from immunoSEQ multiplex PCR, and its TCRdb copy is limited to in-frame clones, with some not included. This table has some 350,000 clones, around 91% appearing once. Sequencing was carried out using peripheral blood. These receptors originate from a man younger than 30 with active or convalescent COVID-19.

This clone has a handful of counts. The V call is TRBV10-3, the J call TRBJ2-1; no clear D gene. Germline assignment: CDR1 ENHRY and CDR2 SYGVKD. Trimming cost V 3 bases and J 6 bases, with 18 bases left between them. The CDR3 runs 16 residues. CDR3 residues: CAISDPNRFSSNEQFF. The CDR3 DNA sequence: TGTGCCATCAGTGACCCAAATCGGTTTAGTAGCAATGAGCAGTTCTTC.

V and J are TRBV12-3 or TRBV12-4 and TRBJ1-5; D gene ambiguous. Trimming took 6 bases from V and 8 from J, leaving 11 bases between them. The CDR3 covers 12 residues. CDR3 protein: CASRDPGEPQHF. The CDR3 nucleotides are TGTGCCAGCAGAGACCCCGGAGAGCCCCAGCATTTT.

The genes are TRBV24-1 and TRBJ1-5, with 11 bases identical to TRBD1. The CDR3 covers 15 residues. Germline V CDR1 and CDR2: KGHDR, SFDVKD. J lost 7 bases, V lost 4 bases, and 5 bases had no gene match. The CDR3 protein is CATSDPGTGGQPQHF. The CDR3, as DNA: TGTGCCACCAGTGACCCCGGGACAGGGGGACAGCCCCAGCATTTT.

V usage is TRBV19 and J usage is TRBJ1-1, with D hard to call. The CDR3 sequence is 14 residues long. Trimming took off 6 bases at V and 0 bases at J, with 11 bases between the two ends. Germline CDR1 is LNHDA and CDR2 is SQIVND (reference sequence). The CDR3 nucleotides are TGTGCCAGTAGCTGGGTTGCGGTGAACACTGAAGCTTTCTTT. Translation gives CASSWVAVNTEAFF.

This clone was recorded a few times. The genes are TRBV6-5 and TRBJ2-5; a possible D gene is TRBD2 (6 bases). The CDR3 length is 13 residues. Germline-derived CDR1 and CDR2 are MNHEY and SVGAGI. Trimming pared 6 bases from V and 1 base from J, leaving 9 bases between. DNA of the CDR3: TGTGCCAGCAGGGGACTGGTCCAAGAGACCCAGTACTTC. Translating gives CASRGLVQETQYF.

The chain employs TRBV11-2 and TRBJ2-3; 9 bases align to TRBD2. This CDR3 region has 17 residues. Germline V gene sequence: CDR1 SGHAT, CDR2 FQNNGV. J was trimmed by 4 bases and V by 0 bases; bases with no gene match: 8. CDR3 in DNA: TGTGCCAGCAGCTTAGAGGGGCGGGGGGGCCCCGCAGATACGCAGTATTTT. Translation: CASSLEGRGGPADTQYF.

This sequence joins TRBV5-1 and TRBJ2-1, with 10 nucleotides matching TRBD2. Germline CDR1 and CDR2: SGHRS and YFSETQ. V shed 0 bases, J shed 8 bases, and the junction held 5 bases outside the gene matches. The length of the CDR3 is 15 residues. The CDR3 nucleotides are TGCGCCAGCAGCTTGGGGGCTAGCGGGAGCTATGAGCAGTTCTTC. Amino acids: CASSLGASGSYEQFF.

The chain has TRBV2 and TRBJ2-3, with D perhaps TRBD2 (5 bases). The CDR3 length is 13 residues. Germline V gene lookup returns CDR1 SNHLY and CDR2 FYNNEI. Trimming shortened V by 8 bases and J by 6 bases, and 15 bases separated the two germline ends. CDR3 bases: TGTGCCAGCGGGAGCAGAGTACACGATACGCAGTATTTT. Encoded protein: CASGSRVHDTQYF.

The chain couples TRBV5-6 to TRBJ2-5, with no clear D. This CDR3 has 15 amino acids. Per the germline V gene, CDR1 is SGHDT and CDR2 is YYEEEE. The V and J ends lost 1 base and 2 bases respectively, with 12 bases between them. CDR3 amino acids: CASSLILQKQETQYF. In DNA, the CDR3 is TGTGCCAGCAGCTTGATCTTACAGAAACAAGAGACCCAGTACTTC.

This chain links TRBV5-1 with TRBJ2-5; TRBD1 is a possible D gene (5 bases). V was clipped by 0 bases and J by 2 bases, with 14 bases between them. CDR1 and CDR2 from the germline V gene are SGHRS and YFSETQ. There are 16 residues in the CDR3. CDR3: CASSLVALRGQETQYF. As DNA, the CDR3 is TGCGCCAGCAGCTTGGTCGCCCTTAGGGGACAAGAGACCCAGTACTTC.

The V and J genes are TRBV6-5 and TRBJ1-4; D might be TRBD1 (6 bases). Trimming took off 5 bases at V and 8 bases at J, with 18 bases between the two ends. This CDR3 contains 15 residues. Germline CDR1 and CDR2: MNHEY and SVGAGI. CDR3 in DNA: TGTGCCAGCAGTCCCAATTTAGGGGGTTACGAAAAACTGTTTTTT. Translation: CASSPNLGGYEKLFF.

The V and J genes are TRBV6-5 and TRBJ1-3; D is possibly TRBD1 (5 bases). Germline V gene data show CDR1 as MNHEY and CDR2 as SVGAGI. The V and J ends lost 0 bases and 2 bases respectively, with 11 bases between them. The CDR3 totals 16 residues. In DNA form, the CDR3 reads TGTGCCAGCAGTTACTCGGGGCAGGGAACTGGAAACACCATATATTTT. This sequence encodes CASSYSGQGTGNTIYF.

V usage is TRBV9 and J usage is TRBJ1-6; TRBD1 matches 9 bases. This CDR3 contains 15 residues. V gave up 0 bases and J gave up 9 bases; unmatched junction bases: 4. The germline V gene encodes CDR1 SGDLS and CDR2 YYNGEE. The CDR3 sequence: CASSVVGTGSSPLHF. In DNA, the CDR3 is TGTGCCAGCAGCGTAGTCGGGACAGGGAGTTCACCCCTCCACTTT.

The rearrangement links TRBV7-2 to TRBJ1-6, with no clear D. Germline assignment: CDR1 SGHTA and CDR2 FQGNSA. The V end lost 3 bases, the J end lost 3 bases, and 12 bases lay between the germline ends. This CDR3 comprises 16 residues. The CDR3 reads CASSFRSRGYNSPLHF. As DNA, the CDR3 is TGTGCCAGCAGCTTTAGGAGCAGAGGCTATAATTCACCCCTCCACTTT.

The chain carries TRBV5-6 and TRBJ2-5; D might be TRBD1 (5 bases). V was clipped by 3 bases and J by 5 bases, with 8 bases between them. Germline V lookup: CDR1 SGHDT, CDR2 YYEEEE. The CDR3 sequence is 12 residues long. The CDR3 DNA sequence: TGTGCCAGCAGCTACAGGTCGGAGACCCAGTACTTC. It translates to CASSYRSETQYF.

This clone showed up just a few times. One end of the junction varies from germline; a read error may be responsible. This chain joins TRBV7-3 and TRBJ2-6; the D gene is possibly TRBD1 (5 bases). This CDR3 is built from 16 residues. Germline V gene lookup returns CDR1 SGHTA and CDR2 FQGTGA. The CDR3 reads CASSLTPLSGANVLTF. The DNA of the CDR3 is TGTGCCAGCAGCTTGACCCCACTCTCTGGGGCCAACGTGCTGACTTTC.

This chain uses TRBV29-1 with TRBJ1-3, with D perhaps matching TRBD1 (5 bases). In germline, CDR1 is SQVTM, CDR2 ANQGSEA. This CDR3 contains 14 residues. V was pared by 5 bases and J by 0 bases, with 11 bases between. The chain's CDR3 is CSVRGGASGNTIYF. Here the CDR3 DNA reads TGCAGCGTTCGCGGAGGGGCCTCTGGAAACACCATATATTTT. Supplemented by reference TRBV29-1 and TRBJ1-3, the full variable domain reads SAVISQKPSRDICQRGTSLTIQCQVDSQVTMMFWYRQQPGQSLTLIATANQGSEATYESGFVIDKFPISRPNLTFSTLTVSNMSPEDSSIYLCSVRGGASGNTIYFGEGSWLTVV.

The chain recombines TRBV5-4 with TRBJ1-3, with D possibly TRBD1 on 6 matching bases. V lost 1 base, J lost 2 bases, and 7 bases lay in between. Germline V gene lookup returns CDR1 SGHNT and CDR2 YYREEE (reference sequence). The length of the CDR3 is 14 residues. The CDR3 nucleotides read TGTGCCAGCAGCTTGAACAGGGCTGGAAACACCATATATTTT. It is translated as CASSLNRAGNTIYF.

This sequence joins TRBV9 and TRBJ2-7, with TRBD2 identical over 10 bases. The length of the CDR3 is 16 residues. The germline V gene has CDR1 SGDLS and CDR2 YYNGEE. V lost 2 bases, J lost 7 bases, and 12 bases stayed unmatched. This chain's CDR3 is CASSVSPLAGGLEQYF. The CDR3 coding sequence is TGTGCCAGCAGCGTCTCCCCCTTAGCGGGGGGTCTTGAGCAGTACTTC.

This chain uses TRBV6-6 with TRBJ1-4, with TRBD1 matching over 9 bases. CDR1 and CDR2 from the germline V gene are MNHNY and SVGAGI (reference sequence). The CDR3 consists of 15 residues. V was pared by 4 bases and J by 7 bases, with 7 bases of the junction left unmatched. The CDR3 DNA follows: TGTGCCAGCAGTTTCCCCGGGACAGGGACTGAAAAACTGTTTTTT. Protein sequence: CASSFPGTGTEKLFF.

The chain couples TRBV11-3 to TRBJ2-3; 7 bases fit TRBD2. Trimming cost V 1 base and J 7 bases; bases outside gene matches: 11. The germline V gene has CDR1 SGHNT and CDR2 YENEEA. There are 16 residues in the CDR3. CDR3 nucleotide sequence: TGTGCCAGCAGCTTAGGACTCGTGGGAGGGCCGAATACGCAGTATTTT. Its protein is CASSLGLVGGPNTQYF.

The rearrangement links TRBV24-1 to TRBJ1-2; 8 bases map to TRBD1. The CDR3 covers 16 residues. The germline V gene has CDR1 KGHDR and CDR2 SFDVKD. V lost 3 bases to trimming and J lost 2 bases; unmatched junction nucleotides: 7. The CDR3 nucleotides read TGTGCCACCAGTGATGGGCCGCAGGGGGCCAACTATGGCTACACCTTC. Protein sequence: CATSDGPQGANYGYTF.

The chain employs TRBV19 and TRBJ2-1; TRBD1 matches at 7 bases. With V trimmed by 5 bases and J by 2 bases, 3 bases remained unmatched. The CDR3 contains 14 residues. CDR1 and CDR2 from the germline V gene are LNHDA and SQIVND (reference sequence). CDR3 sequence: CASSPQGAYNEQFF. The CDR3 bases are TGTGCCAGTAGTCCCCAGGGGGCCTACAATGAGCAGTTCTTC.

This clone was picked up one time. The rearrangement links TRBV18 to TRBJ1-5, with D perhaps matching TRBD1 (5 bases). Deletions cut 0 bases from V and 2 bases from J, with 14 bases between. The CDR3 consists of 17 residues. Germline CDR1 reads KGHSH; CDR2 reads LQKENI. In DNA, the CDR3 is TGTGCCAGCTCACCACCTATCACAGGTGTACGCAATCAGCCCCAGCATTTT. Translated, it gives CASSPPITGVRNQPQHF.

The chain has TRBV6-1 and TRBJ1-3; unclear D gene. V dropped 2 bases and J dropped 1 base, with 9 bases sitting between them. Germline CDR1 and CDR2: MNHNS and SASEGT. This CDR3 contains 15 residues. The CDR3 sequence: CASSEQDRSGNTIYF. In DNA form, the CDR3 reads TGTGCCAGCAGTGAACAGGATCGGTCTGGAAACACCATATATTTT.

V usage is TRBV7-2 and J usage is TRBJ2-7, with 7 nucleotides matching TRBD2. The CDR3 consists of 14 residues. The trim removed 2 bases at V and 6 bases at J, leaving 7 bases unmatched. Germline-derived CDR1 and CDR2 are SGHTA and FQGNSA. CDR3 nucleotide sequence: TGTGCCAGCAGCTTACGGGGGGTGAAGATCGAGCAGTACTTC. Protein: CASSLRGVKIEQYF. The full variable domain, its missing parts supplied by reference TRBV7-2 and TRBJ2-7, is GAGVSQSPSNKVTEKGKDVELRCDPISGHTALYWYRQSLGQGLEFLIYFQGNSAPDKSGLPSDRFSAERTGGSVSTLTIQRTQQEDSAVYLCASSLRGVKIEQYFGPGTRLTVT.